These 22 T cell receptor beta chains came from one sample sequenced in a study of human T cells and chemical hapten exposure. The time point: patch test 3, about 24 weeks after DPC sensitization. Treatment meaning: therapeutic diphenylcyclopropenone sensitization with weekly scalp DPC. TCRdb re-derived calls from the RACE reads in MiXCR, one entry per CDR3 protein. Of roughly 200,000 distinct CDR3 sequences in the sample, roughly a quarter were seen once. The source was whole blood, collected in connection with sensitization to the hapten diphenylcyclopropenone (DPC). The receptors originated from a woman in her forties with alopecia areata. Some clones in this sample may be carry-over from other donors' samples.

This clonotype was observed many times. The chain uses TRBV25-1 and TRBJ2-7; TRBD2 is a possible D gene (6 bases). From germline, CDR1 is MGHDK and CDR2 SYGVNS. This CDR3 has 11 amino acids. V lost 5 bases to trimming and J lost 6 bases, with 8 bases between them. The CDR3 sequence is CASSLALEQYF. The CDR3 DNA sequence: TGTGCCAGCAGTCTAGCGCTCGAGCAGTACTTC.

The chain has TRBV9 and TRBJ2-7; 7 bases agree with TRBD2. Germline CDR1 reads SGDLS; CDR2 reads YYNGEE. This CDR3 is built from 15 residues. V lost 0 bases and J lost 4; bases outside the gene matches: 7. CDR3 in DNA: TGTGCCAGCAGCGTAGGGGGAGGGCAAGCGTACGAGCAGTACTTC. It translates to CASSVGGGQAYEQYF.

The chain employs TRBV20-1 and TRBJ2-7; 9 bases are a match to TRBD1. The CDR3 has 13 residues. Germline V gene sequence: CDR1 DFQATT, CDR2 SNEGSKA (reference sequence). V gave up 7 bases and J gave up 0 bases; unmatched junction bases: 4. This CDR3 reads CSERTGVSYEQYF. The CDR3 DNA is TGCAGTGAAAGGACAGGGGTCTCCTACGAGCAGTACTTC.

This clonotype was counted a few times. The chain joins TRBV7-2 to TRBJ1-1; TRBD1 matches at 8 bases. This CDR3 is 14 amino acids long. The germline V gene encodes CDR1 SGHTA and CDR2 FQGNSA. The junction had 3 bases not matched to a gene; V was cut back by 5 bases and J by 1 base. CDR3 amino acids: CASSPQGANTEAFF. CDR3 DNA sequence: TGTGCCAGCAGCCCCCAGGGGGCGAACACTGAAGCTTTCTTT. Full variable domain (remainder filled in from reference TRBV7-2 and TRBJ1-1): GAGVSQSPSNKVTEKGKDVELRCDPISGHTALYWYRQSLGQGLEFLIYFQGNSAPDKSGLPSDRFSAERTGGSVSTLTIQRTQQEDSAVYLCASSPQGANTEAFFGQGTRLTVV.

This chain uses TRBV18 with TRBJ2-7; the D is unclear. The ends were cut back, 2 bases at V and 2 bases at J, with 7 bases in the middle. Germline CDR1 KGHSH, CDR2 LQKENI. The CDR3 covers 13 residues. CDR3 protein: CASSPVRTYEQYF. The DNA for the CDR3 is TGTGCCAGCTCACCAGTCAGGACCTACGAGCAGTACTTC.

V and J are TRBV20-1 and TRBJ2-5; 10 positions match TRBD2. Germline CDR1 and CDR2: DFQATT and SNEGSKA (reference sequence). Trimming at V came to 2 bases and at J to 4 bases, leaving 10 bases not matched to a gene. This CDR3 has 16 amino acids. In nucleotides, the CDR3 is TGCAGTGCTAGACCACCGGGACTAGCGACGAGAGAGACCCAGTACTTC. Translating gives CSARPPGLATRETQYF.

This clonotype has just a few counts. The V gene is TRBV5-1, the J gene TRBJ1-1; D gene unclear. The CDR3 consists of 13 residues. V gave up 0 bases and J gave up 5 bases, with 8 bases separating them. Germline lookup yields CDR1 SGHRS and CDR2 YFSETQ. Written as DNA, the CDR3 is TGCGCCAGCAGCTTGGCTGGGAGGACTGAAGCTTTCTTT. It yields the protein CASSLAGRTEAFF.

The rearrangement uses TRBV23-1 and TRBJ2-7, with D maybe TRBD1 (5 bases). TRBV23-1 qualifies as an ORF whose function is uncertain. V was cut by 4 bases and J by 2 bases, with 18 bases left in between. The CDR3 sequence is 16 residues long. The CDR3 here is CASSRLGLPSPYEQYF. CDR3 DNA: TGCGCCAGCAGTCGCTTGGGGCTACCGAGCCCCTACGAGCAGTACTTC.

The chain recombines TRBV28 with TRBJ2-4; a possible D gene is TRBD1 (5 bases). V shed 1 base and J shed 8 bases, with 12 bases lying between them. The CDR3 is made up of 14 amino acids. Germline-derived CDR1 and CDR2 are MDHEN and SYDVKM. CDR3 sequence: CASSLSGHPHIQYF. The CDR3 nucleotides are TGTGCCAGCAGTTTATCTGGACACCCACACATTCAGTACTTC.

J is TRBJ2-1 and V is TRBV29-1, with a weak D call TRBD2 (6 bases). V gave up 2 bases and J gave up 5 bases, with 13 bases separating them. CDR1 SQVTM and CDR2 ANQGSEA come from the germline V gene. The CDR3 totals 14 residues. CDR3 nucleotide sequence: TGCAGCGTTGAACGCCTAGCGAGAGACAATGAGCAGTTCTTC. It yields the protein CSVERLARDNEQFF.

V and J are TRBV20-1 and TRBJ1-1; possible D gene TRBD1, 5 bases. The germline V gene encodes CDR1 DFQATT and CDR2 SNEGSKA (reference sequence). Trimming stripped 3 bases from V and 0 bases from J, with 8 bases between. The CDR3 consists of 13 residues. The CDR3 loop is CSARGPMNTEAFF. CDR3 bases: TGCAGTGCTAGGGGACCCATGAACACTGAAGCTTTCTTT.

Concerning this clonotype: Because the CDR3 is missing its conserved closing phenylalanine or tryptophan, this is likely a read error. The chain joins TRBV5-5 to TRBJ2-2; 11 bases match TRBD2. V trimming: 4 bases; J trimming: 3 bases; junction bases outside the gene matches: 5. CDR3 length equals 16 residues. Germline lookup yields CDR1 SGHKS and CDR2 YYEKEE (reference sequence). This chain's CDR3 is CASSAGTSGYTGELFS. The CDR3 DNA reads TGTGCCAGCAGCGCCGGGACTAGCGGTTACACCGGGGAGCTGTTTTCT.

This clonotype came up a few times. The CDR3 protein is CASSLVLGGGLNEKLFF. CDR3 sequence (DNA): TGCGCCAGCAGCCTTGTGCTCGGGGGCGGACTTAATGAAAAACTGTTTTTT. The rearrangement uses TRBV4-3 and TRBJ1-4; tentatively, D is TRBD1 (6 bases). Germline CDR1 reads LGHNA; CDR2 reads YSLEER. Trimming took 4 bases from V and 4 from J, leaving 19 bases between them. The CDR3 consists of 17 residues.

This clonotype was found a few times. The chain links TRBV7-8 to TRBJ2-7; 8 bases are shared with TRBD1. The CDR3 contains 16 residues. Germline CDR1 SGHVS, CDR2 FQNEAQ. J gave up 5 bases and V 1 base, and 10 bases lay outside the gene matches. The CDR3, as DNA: TGTGCCAGCAGCTTAGTCCCCGGGACAGGAGTCCACGAGCAGTACTTC. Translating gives CASSLVPGTGVHEQYF.

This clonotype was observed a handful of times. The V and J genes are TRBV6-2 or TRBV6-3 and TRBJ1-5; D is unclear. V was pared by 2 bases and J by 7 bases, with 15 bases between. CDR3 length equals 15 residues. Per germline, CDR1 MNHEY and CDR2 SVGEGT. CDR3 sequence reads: CASSYRGHVGQPQHF. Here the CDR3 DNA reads TGTGCCAGCAGTTACCGCGGCCACGTTGGACAGCCCCAGCATTTT.

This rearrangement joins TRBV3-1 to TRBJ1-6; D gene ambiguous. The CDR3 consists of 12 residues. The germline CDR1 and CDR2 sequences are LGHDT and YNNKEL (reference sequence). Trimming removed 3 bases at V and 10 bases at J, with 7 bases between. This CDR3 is CASSQPYSPLHF. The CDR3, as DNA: TGTGCCAGCAGCCAGCCTTACTCACCCCTCCACTTT.

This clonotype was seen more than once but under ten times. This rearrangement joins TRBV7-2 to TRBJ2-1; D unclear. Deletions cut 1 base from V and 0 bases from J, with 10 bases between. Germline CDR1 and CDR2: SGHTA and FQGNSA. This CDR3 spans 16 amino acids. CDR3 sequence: CASSLVGGGSYNEQFF. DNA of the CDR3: TGTGCCAGCAGCTTAGTTGGCGGCGGCTCCTACAATGAGCAGTTCTTC.

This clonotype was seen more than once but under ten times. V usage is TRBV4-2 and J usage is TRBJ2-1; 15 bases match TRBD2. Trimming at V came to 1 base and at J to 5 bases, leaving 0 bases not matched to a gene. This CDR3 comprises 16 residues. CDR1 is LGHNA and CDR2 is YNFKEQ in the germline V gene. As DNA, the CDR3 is TGTGCCAGCAGCCAAGGGACTAGCGGGAGGGACAATGAGCAGTTCTTC. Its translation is CASSQGTSGRDNEQFF.

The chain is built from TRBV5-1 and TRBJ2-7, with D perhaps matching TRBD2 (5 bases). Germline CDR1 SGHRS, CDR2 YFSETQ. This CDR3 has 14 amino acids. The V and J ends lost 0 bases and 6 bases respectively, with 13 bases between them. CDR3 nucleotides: TGCGCCAGCAGCTTGGCACGGGGTACCGGCGAGCAGTACTTC. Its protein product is CASSLARGTGEQYF.

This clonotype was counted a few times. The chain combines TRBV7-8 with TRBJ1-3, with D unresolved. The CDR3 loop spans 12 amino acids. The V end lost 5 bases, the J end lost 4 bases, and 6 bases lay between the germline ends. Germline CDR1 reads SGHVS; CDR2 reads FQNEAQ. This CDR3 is CASSPTGNTIYF. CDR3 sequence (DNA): TGTGCCAGCAGCCCCACGGGAAACACCATATATTTT.

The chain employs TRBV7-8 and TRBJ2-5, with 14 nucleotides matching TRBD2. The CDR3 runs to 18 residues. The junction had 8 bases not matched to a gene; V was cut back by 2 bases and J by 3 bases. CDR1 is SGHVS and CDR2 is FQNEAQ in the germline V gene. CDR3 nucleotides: TGTGCCAGCAGCTTAACCCAAGGACTAGCGGGAGGCGAAGAGACCCAGTACTTC. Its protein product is CASSLTQGLAGGEETQYF.

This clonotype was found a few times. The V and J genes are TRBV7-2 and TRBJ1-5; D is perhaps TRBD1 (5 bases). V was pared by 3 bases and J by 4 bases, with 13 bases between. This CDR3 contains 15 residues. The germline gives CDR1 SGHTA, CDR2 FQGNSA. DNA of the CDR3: TGTGCCAGCAGCTTGGGGACGGGGCGAAATCAGCCCCAGCATTTT. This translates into CASSLGTGRNQPQHF.